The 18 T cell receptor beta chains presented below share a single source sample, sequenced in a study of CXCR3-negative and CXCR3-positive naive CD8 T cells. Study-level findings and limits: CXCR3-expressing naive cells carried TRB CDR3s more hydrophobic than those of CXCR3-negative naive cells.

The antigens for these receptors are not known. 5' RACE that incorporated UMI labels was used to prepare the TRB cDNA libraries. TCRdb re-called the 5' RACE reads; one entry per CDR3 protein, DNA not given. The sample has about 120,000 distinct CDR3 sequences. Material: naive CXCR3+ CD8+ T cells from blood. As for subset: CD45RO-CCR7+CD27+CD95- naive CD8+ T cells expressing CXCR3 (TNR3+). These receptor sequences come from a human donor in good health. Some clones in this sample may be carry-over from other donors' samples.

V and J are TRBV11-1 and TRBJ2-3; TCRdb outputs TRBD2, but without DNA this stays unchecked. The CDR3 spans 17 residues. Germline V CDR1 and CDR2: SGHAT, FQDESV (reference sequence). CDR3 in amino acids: CASSFDSGQLGRDTQYF.

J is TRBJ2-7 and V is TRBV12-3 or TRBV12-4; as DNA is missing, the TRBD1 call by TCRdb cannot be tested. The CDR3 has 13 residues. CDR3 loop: CASSPDRDYEQYF.

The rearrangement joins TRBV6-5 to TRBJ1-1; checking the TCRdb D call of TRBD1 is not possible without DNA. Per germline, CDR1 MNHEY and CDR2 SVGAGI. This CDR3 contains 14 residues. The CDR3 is CASSYGGGAYEAFF.

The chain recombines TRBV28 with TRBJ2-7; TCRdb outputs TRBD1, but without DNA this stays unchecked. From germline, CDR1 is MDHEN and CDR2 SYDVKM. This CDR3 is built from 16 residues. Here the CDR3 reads CASSFSGDRGRYEQYF.

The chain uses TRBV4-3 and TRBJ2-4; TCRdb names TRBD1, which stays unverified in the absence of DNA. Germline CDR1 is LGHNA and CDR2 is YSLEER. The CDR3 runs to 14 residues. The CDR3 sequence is CASSQGQLADIQYF.

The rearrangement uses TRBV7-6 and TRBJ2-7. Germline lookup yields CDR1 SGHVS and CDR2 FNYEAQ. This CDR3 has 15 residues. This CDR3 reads CASSFGEDSSYEQYF.

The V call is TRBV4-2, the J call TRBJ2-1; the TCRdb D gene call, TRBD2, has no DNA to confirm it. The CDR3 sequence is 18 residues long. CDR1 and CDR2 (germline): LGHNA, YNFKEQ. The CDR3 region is CASSQEGTSGGLYNEQFF.

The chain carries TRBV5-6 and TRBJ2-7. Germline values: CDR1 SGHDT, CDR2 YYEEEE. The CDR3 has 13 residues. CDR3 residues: CASSLGNSGEQYF.

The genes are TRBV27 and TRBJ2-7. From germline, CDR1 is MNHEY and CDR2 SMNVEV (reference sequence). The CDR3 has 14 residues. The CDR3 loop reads CASSFGTTSYEQYF.

CDR3 in amino acids: CASSAWGIDTEAFF. This chain joins TRBV28 and TRBJ1-1; there is no DNA to check the TCRdb D call of TRBD1. This CDR3 region has 14 residues. Germline lookup yields CDR1 MDHEN and CDR2 SYDVKM.

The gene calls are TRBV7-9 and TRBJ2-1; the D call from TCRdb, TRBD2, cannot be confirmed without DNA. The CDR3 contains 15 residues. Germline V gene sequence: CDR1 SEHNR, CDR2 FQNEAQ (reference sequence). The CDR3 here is CASSSPGTSYNEQFF.

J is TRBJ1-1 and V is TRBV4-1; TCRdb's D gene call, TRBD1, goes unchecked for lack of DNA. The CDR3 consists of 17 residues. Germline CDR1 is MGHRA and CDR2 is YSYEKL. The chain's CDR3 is CASSPGARGSGTTEAFF.

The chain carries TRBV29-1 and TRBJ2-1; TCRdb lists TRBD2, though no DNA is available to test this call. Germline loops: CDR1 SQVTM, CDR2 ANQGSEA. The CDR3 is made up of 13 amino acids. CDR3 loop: CSVEDGLYNEQFF.

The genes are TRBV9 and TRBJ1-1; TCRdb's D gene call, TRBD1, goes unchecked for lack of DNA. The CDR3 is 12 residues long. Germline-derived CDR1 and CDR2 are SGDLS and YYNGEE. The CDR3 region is CASSGRGAEAFF.

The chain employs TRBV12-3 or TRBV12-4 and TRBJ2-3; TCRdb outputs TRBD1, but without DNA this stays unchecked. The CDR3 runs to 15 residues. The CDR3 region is CASSPTDRPTDTKYF.

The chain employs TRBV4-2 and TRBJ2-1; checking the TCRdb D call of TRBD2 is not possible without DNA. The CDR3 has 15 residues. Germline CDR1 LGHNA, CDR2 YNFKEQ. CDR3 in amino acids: CASSQEVASGTEQFF.

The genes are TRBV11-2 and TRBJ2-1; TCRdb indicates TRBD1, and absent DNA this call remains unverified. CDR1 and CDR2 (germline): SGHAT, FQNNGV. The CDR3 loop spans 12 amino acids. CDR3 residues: CASSNRDLKQLF.

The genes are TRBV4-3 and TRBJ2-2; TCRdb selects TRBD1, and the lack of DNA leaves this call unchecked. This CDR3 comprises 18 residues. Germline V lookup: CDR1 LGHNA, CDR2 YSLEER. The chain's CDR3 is CASSQDLYRQKNTGELFF.